A single T cell receptor beta chain is shown here with its context. This entry is derived from a study of response to subunit inactivated influenza vaccine. One entry per CDR3 protein, called by TCRdb with MiXCR from the RT-PCR reads. This sample has hundreds of thousands of distinct CDR3 sequences, with less than 8% found just once. This sequence was found in a man in his fifties or sixties who received an inactivated influenza vaccine. The material was PBMCs from blood, obtained less than 30 months after vaccination.

CDR3 residues: CASSQDILQETQYF. Written as DNA, the CDR3 is TGTGCCAGCAGCCAAGATATACTCCAAGAGACCCAGTACTTC. The chain carries TRBV4-2 and TRBJ2-5; D unresolved. The CDR3 sequence is 14 residues long. V lost 0 bases and J lost 1, with 6 bases in between. Per germline, CDR1 LGHNA and CDR2 YNFKEQ.